This T cell receptor beta chain was identified during a study of shared clonotypes between healthy human individuals. Study overall: Contributing individuals were a couple of females and three males aged 18 to 49. Each donor contributed plates that comprised three CD4 naive, three CD4 memory, two CD8 naive and one CD8 memory.

Profiling relied on immunoSEQ multiplex PCR, and the TCRdb table lists in-frame clones only, not all of them. The sample lists roughly 2.2 million clones; more than 80% were seen once. CDR3 length equals 15 residues. Germline CDR1 and CDR2: MDHEN and SYDVKM. Losses at the gene ends were 6 bases for V and 6 bases for J; bases not matched to a gene: 14. V gene TRBV28 combines with J gene TRBJ2-7; 7 bases match TRBD1. The sequencing sample was made of naive CD4+ T cells from PBMCs. The subset was: CD45RA+ positively selected. This TCR was sampled from a man younger than 35 in good health. Some clones in this sample may be carry-over from other donors' samples. Written as DNA, the CDR3 is TGTGCCAGCAGGGGCCGGGGACAGAGAGATCCCGAGCAGTACTTC. Translated, it gives CASRGRGQRDPEQYF.